One sample yielded the 3 T cell receptor beta chains listed below, sequenced in a study of Ad26.COV2.S vaccination and SARS-CoV-2 variants. Sequencing used immunoSEQ multiplex PCR; TCRdb keeps in-frame clones, though not all of them. The data hold about 350,000 clones, with 92% observed a single time. Sequenced material: peripheral blood, taken after recovery from COVID-19. These TCRs come from a human donor who had recovered from COVID-19.

The V gene is TRBV15, the J gene TRBJ2-1, with 9 bases identical to TRBD2. Germline-derived CDR1 and CDR2 are LNHNV and YYDKDF (reference sequence). CDR3 length: 17 residues. Trimming at V came to 5 bases and at J to 4 bases, leaving 12 bases not matched to a gene. CDR3 region: CATSEKRGAATYNEQFF. The CDR3 bases are TGTGCCACCAGCGAAAAGCGGGGGGCCGCAACATACAATGAGCAGTTCTTC. The variable domain in full, completed from reference TRBV15 and TRBJ2-1, reads DAMVIQNPRYQVTQFGKPVTLSCSQTLNHNVMYWYQQKSSQAPKLLFHYYDKDFNNEADTPDNFQSRRPNTSFCFLDIRSPGLGDTAMYLCATSEKRGAATYNEQFFGPGTRLTVL.

This chain joins TRBV9 and TRBJ2-2, with TRBD1 identical over 7 bases. Germline assignment: CDR1 SGDLS and CDR2 YYNGEE. There are 13 residues in the CDR3. With 6 bases clipped from V and 9 bases from J, the junction kept 8 bases outside the gene matches. CDR3 bases: TGTGCCAGCACCTCCAGGGGGTCGCGGGAGCTGTTTTTT. The encoded protein is CASTSRGSRELFF. Combining the CDR3 with reference TRBV9 and TRBJ2-2 gives the whole variable domain DSGVTQTPKHLITATGQRVTLRCSPRSGDLSVYWYQQSLDQGLQFLIQYYNGEERAKGNILERFSAQQFPDLHSELNLSSLELGDSALYFCASTSRGSRELFFGEGSRLTVL.

The chain couples TRBV11-3 to TRBJ2-1, with D possibly matching TRBD2 (5 bases). CDR1 and CDR2 (germline): SGHNT, YENEEA. V lost 0 bases to trimming and J lost 4 bases, with 10 bases between them. The length of the CDR3 is 15 residues. Here the CDR3 reads CASSLDDRGYNEQFF. CDR3 coding DNA: TGTGCCAGCAGCTTAGATGACCGGGGTTACAATGAGCAGTTCTTC.